These T cell receptor beta chains were read from a single sample in a study of lymphopenia after photon versus proton radiotherapy. Using immunoSEQ multiplex PCR, the repertoire was profiled, and TCRdb retains in-frame clones only, with some absent. The data contain about 83,000 clones, around four fifths of them seen just once; the ten biggest clones take up approximately 1.3%. Specimen: peripheral blood, collected from a patient treated with proton-based radiotherapy. The receptors shown here come from a man aged 60 to 69 with pancreatic cancer. Each CDR3 is given with its conserved first and last residue. A D gene is named only where the DNA matches it firmly. Clone size is given for some rows only: seen once, a few or many times, or a class if the clone is expanded.

TRBV28,TRBJ2-3,NA,NA,CASRHGGSTDTQYF,TGTGCCAGCAGGCATGGTGGTAGCACAGATACGCAGTATTTT
TRBV19,TRBJ2-3,NA,NA,CASSISVSADTQYF,TGTGCCAGTAGTATATCTGTTTCGGCAGATACGCAGTATTTT
TRBV28,TRBJ2-5,TRBD1,NA,CASSTTGWETQYF,TGTGCCAGCTCTACGACAGGGTGGGAGACCCAGTACTTC
TRBV27,TRBJ2-3,TRBD1,few,CASAPLWGQVTDTQYF,TGTGCCAGCGCTCCGTTGTGGGGACAGGTCACAGATACGCAGTATTTT
TRBV5-1,TRBJ2-3,TRBD2,NA,CASSLELAGGGDTQYF,TGCGCCAGCAGCTTGGAACTAGCGGGCGGGGGAGATACGCAGTATTTT
TRBV6-6,TRBJ2-3,TRBD2,few,CASSPSGRGTDTQYF,TGTGCCAGCAGCCCTAGCGGGAGGGGCACAGATACGCAGTATTTT
TRBV9,TRBJ1-1,NA,few,CASSPRDSGRTEAFF,TGTGCCAGCAGCCCCCGGGACTCGGGCAGGACTGAAGCTTTCTTT
TRBV15,TRBJ1-4,NA,NA,CATSRVIGGEKLFF,TGTGCCACCAGCAGAGTCATCGGAGGGGAAAAACTGTTTTTT
TRBV6-1,TRBJ2-7,NA,few,CASSVRTVYEQYF,TGTGCCAGCAGTGTACGGACGGTCTACGAGCAGTACTTC
TRBV19,TRBJ1-5,NA,once,CASSLKGVQESYSNQPQHF,TGTGCCAGTAGTTTAAAAGGGGTACAGGAAAGTTATAGCAATCAGCCCCAGCATTTT
TRBV2,TRBJ2-5,NA,NA,CASIRGGLSRETQYF,TGTGCCAGCATCCGAGGGGGACTTAGCAGAGAGACCCAGTACTTC
TRBV18,TRBJ2-3,TRBD2,NA,CASSPGLAVADTQYF,TGTGCCAGCTCACCTGGACTAGCGGTAGCAGATACGCAGTATTTT
TRBV7-3,TRBJ2-5,TRBD2,NA,CASSPHVGAGDETQYF,TGTGCCAGCAGCCCTCATGTAGGCGCGGGAGACGAGACCCAGTACTTC
TRBV5-1,TRBJ1-3,NA,few,CASSTDIRNTIYF,TGCGCCAGCAGTACCGACATCCGAAACACCATATATTTT
TRBV5-1,TRBJ2-7,TRBD2,NA,CASSPGGVAASYEQYF,TGCGCCAGCAGCCCTGGGGGGGTAGCCGCCTCCTACGAGCAGTACTTC
TRBV7-9,TRBJ2-3,NA,NA,CASSFQGTDTQYF,TGTGCCAGCAGCTTTCAGGGTACAGATACGCAGTATTTT
TRBV5-1,TRBJ1-2,TRBD1,NA,CASSSPGQDTKRAPLF,TGCGCCAGCAGCTCTCCAGGACAGGACACCAAGAGGGCACCGCTCTTC
TRBV30,TRBJ2-7,NA,NA,CAWRGSYEQYF,TGTGCCTGGAGAGGTTCCTACGAGCAGTACTTC